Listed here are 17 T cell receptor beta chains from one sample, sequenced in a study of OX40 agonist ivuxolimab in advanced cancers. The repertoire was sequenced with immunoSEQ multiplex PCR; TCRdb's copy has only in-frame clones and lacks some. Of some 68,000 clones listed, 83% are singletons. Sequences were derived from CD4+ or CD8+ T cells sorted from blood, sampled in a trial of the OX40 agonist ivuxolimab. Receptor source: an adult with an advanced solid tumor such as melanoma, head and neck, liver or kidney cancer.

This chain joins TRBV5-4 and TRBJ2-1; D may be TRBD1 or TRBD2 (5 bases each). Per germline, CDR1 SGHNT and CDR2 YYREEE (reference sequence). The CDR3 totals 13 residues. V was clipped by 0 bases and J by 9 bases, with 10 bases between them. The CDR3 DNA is TGTGCCAGCAGCTTGGCTAGTGGGGGTGAGCAGTTCTTC. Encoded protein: CASSLASGGEQFF. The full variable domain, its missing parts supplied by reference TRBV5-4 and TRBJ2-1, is ETGVTQSPTHLIKTRGQQVTLRCSSQSGHNTVSWYQQALGQGPQFIFQYYREEENGRGNFPPRFSGLQFPNYSSELNVNALELDDSALYLCASSLASGGEQFFGPGTRLTVL.

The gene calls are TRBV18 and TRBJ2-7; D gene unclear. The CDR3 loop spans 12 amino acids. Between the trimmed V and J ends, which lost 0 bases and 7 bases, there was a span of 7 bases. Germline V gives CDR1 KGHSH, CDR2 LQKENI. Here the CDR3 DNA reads TGTGCCAGCTCACCACCGTCTAGAGAGCAGTACTTC. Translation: CASSPPSREQYF.

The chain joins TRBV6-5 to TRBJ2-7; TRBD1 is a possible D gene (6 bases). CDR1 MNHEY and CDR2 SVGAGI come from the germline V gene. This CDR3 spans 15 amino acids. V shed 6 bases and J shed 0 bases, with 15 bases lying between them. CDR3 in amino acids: CASRGTDRSSYEQYF. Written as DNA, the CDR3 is TGTGCCAGCAGGGGAACCGACAGGAGCTCCTACGAGCAGTACTTC.

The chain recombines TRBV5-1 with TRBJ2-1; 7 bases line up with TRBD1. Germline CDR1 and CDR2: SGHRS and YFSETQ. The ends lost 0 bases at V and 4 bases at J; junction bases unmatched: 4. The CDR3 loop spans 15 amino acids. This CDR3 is CASSLAPGQYNEQFF. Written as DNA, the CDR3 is TGCGCCAGCAGCTTGGCTCCGGGACAGTACAATGAGCAGTTCTTC.

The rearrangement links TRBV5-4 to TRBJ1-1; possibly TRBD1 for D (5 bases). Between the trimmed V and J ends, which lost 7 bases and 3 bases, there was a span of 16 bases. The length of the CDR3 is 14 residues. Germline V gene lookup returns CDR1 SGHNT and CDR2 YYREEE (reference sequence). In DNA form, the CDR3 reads TGTGCCAGCGCTTTGGGGGAGAGAGACACTGAAGCTTTCTTT. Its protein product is CASALGERDTEAFF.

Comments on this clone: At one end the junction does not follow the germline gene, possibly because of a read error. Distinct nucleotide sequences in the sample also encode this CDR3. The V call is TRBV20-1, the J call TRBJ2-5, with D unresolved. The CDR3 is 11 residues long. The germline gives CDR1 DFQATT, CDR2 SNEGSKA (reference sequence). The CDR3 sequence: CSASKQETQYF. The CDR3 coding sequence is TGCAGTGCTAGTAAACAAGAGACTCAGTACTTC.

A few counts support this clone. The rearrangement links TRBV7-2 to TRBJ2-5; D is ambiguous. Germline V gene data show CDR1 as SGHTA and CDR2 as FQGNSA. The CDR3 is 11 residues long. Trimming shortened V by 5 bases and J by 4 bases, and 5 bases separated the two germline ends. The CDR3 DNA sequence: TGTGCCAGCAGCCCTCGAGAGACCCAGTACTTC. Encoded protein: CASSPRETQYF.

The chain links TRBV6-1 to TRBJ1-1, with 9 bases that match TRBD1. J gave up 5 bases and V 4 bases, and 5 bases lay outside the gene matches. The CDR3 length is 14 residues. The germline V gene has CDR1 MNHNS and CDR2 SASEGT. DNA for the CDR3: TGTGCCAGCAGTGTAAACAGGGGGCTAACTGAAGCTTTCTTT. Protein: CASSVNRGLTEAFF.

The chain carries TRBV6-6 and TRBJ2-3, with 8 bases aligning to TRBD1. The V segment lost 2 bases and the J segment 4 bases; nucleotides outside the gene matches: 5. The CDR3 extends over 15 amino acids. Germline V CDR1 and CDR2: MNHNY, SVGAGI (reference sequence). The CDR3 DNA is TGTGCCAGCAGTTACAGGACAGGGTCCTCAGATACGCAGTATTTT. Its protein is CASSYRTGSSDTQYF.

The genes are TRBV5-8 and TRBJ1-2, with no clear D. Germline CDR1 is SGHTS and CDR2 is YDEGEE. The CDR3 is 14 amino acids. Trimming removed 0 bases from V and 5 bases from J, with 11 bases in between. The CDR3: CASSLGRTLYGYTF. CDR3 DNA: TGTGCCAGCAGCTTGGGGCGGACCCTGTATGGCTACACCTTC.

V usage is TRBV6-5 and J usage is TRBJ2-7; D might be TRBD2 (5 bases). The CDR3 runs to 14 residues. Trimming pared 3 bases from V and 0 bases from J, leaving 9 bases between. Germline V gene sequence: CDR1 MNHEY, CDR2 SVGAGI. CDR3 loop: CASSYTGNSYEQYF. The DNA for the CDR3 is TGTGCCAGCAGTTATACGGGGAACTCCTACGAGCAGTACTTC.

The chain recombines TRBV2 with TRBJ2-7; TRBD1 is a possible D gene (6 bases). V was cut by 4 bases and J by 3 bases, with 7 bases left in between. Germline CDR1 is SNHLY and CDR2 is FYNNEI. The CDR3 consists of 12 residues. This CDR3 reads CASSVQGYEQYF. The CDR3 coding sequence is TGTGCCAGCAGTGTACAGGGCTACGAGCAGTACTTC.

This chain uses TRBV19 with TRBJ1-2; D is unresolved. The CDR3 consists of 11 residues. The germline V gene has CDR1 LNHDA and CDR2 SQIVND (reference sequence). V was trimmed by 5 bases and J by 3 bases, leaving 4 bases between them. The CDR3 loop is CASSRHYGYTF. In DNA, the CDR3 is TGTGCCAGTAGTCGACACTATGGCTACACCTTC.

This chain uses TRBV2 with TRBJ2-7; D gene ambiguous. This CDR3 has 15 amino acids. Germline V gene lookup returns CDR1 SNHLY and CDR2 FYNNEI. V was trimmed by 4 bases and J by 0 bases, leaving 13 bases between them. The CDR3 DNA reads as TGTGCCAGCAGTGCCCCGACACTACCCTCCTACGAGCAGTACTTC. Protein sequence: CASSAPTLPSYEQYF.

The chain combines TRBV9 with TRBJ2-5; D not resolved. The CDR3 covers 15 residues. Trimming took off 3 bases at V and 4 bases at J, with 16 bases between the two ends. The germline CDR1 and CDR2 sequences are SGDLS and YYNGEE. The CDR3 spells CASSATQRVGETQYF. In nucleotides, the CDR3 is TGTGCCAGCAGCGCAACACAACGGGTAGGAGAGACCCAGTACTTC. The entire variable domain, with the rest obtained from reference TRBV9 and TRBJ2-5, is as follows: DSGVTQTPKHLITATGQRVTLRCSPRSGDLSVYWYQQSLDQGLQFLIQYYNGEERAKGNILERFSAQQFPDLHSELNLSSLELGDSALYFCASSATQRVGETQYFGPGTRLLVL.

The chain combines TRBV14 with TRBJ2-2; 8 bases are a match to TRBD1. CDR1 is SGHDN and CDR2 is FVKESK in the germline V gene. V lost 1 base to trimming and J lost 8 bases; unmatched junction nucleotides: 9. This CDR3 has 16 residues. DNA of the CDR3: TGTGCCAGCAGCCAAGGAGGGACAGGAAAAGCTGGGGAGCTGTTTTTT. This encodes CASSQGGTGKAGELFF.

CDR3 loop: CASGDREKVLNQPQHF. In nucleotides, the CDR3 is TGTGCCAGTGGGGACAGGGAAAAAGTGCTGAATCAGCCCCAGCATTTT. The V call is TRBV28, the J call TRBJ1-5, with 9 bases aligning to TRBD1. CDR1 and CDR2 from the germline V gene are MDHEN and SYDVKM. The trim removed 9 bases at V and 4 bases at J, leaving 13 bases unmatched. The CDR3 consists of 16 residues.